What follows describes a single T cell receptor beta chain. The antigen is unknown. A much larger clone differs from this one at a single base, so this may be a read error. The library targeted TCRbeta and was prepared with unique molecular identifiers. A single record per CDR3 protein comes from TCRdb applying MiXCR to the PCR reads. In the table there are around 300,000 distinct CDR3 sequences, 10% of which are singletons. This specimen belongs to a study of T-cell reconstitution after alpha-beta-depleted transplantation in children. The CDR3 length is 15 residues. Germline V gene lookup returns CDR1 MGHRA and CDR2 YSYEKL. The study, taken as a whole, reports: For some patients, TCRbeta diversity was high at day 60 because of recipient T cells and thymic progenitors that survived. Fresh T-cell production supplied most of the T-cell counts and diversity seen one year after transplant.

This chain connects TRBV4-1 to TRBJ2-7, with 9 bases that match TRBD2. The receptor comes from a boy younger than two with acute myeloid leukemia, due to receive a stem cell transplant. The sequencing used PBMCs, collected before TCRalphabeta/CD19-depleted stem cell transplant. The CDR3 nucleotides read TGCGCCTGCAGCCAAGGAGAGCGGGGGGACTACGAGCAGTACTTC. This translates into CACSQGERGDYEQYF.